This is a list of T cell receptor beta chains from one sample in a study of cytomegalovirus exposure and HLA in healthy donors. The method was immunoSEQ multiplex PCR; TCRdb's version includes in-frame clones alone and lacks a portion of them. This sample has about 94,000 clones, with more than 60% found just once. The sequencing sample was made of PBMCs. The receptors were sampled from a man aged 25-40 years in good health and CMV-seronegative. Both conserved end residues are part of each CDR3. Part of the rows lack a size; the others show once, few, many or a class for expanded clones.

j_gene | v_gene | abundance | CDR3aa
TRBJ2-1 | TRBV7-2 | few | CASSLRNPGLARGNEQFF
TRBJ2-7 | TRBV5-1 | few | CASSLAISYEQYF
TRBJ2-5 | TRBV27 | - | CASSSGGYQETQYF
TRBJ2-1 | TRBV5-1 | - | CASSLGGLNNEQFF
TRBJ1-4 | TRBV7-9 | few | CASSLGGANEKLFF
TRBJ2-1 | TRBV5-1 | - | CASSLTRGGSYNEQFF
TRBJ1-6 | TRBV2 | - | CASSVATGDGSYNSPLHF
TRBJ1-1 | TRBV7-9 | few | CASSLVGQGVAFF
TRBJ2-7 | TRBV11-1 | few | CASSLDLSRVDEQYF
TRBJ2-1 | TRBV6-4 | once | CASSDSAASGGLSYNEQFF